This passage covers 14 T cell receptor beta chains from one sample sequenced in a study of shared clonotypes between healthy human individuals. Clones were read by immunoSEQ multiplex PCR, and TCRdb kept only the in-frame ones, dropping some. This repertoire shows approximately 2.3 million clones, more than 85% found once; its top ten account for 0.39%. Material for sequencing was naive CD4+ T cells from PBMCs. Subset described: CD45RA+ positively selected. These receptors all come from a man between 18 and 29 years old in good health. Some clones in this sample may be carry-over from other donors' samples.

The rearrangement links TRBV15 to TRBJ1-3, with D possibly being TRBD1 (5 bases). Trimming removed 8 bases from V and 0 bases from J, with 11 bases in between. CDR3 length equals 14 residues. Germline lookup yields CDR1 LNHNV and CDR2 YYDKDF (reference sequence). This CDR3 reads CATAWDRSGNTIYF. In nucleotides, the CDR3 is TGTGCCACCGCTTGGGACCGCTCTGGAAACACCATATATTTT.

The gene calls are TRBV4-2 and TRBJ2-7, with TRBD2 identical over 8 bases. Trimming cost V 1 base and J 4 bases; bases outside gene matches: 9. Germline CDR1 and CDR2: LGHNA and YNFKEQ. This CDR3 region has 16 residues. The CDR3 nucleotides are TGTGCCAGCAGCCAAGGGAGAGCGGGAGTGGGTTACGAGCAGTACTTC. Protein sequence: CASSQGRAGVGYEQYF.

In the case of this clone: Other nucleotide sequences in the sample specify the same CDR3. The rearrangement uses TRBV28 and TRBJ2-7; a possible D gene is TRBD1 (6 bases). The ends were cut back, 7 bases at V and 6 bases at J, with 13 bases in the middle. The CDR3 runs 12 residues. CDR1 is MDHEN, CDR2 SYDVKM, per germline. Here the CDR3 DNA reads TGTGCCAGCACCACCAGGGGCGGCGAGCAGTACTTC. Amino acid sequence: CASTTRGGEQYF. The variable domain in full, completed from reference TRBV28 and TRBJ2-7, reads DVKVTQSSRYLVKRTGEKVFLECVQDMDHENMFWYRQDPGLGLRLIYFSYDVKMKEKGDIPEGYSVSREKKERFSLILESASTNQTSMYLCASTTRGGEQYFGPGTRLTVT.

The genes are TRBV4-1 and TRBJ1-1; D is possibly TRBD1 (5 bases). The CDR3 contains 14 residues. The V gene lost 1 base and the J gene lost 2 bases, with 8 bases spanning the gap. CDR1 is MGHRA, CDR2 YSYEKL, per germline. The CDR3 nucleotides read TGCGCCAGCAGCCAAGTTCAGGGAAACACTGAAGCTTTCTTT. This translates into CASSQVQGNTEAFF.

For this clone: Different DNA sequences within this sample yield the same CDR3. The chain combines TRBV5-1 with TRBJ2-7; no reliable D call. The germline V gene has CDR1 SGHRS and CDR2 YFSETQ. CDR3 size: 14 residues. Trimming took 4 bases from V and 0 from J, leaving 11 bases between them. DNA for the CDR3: TGCGCCAGCAGCCCTCCTGGCGGCTCCTACGAGCAGTACTTC. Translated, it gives CASSPPGGSYEQYF.

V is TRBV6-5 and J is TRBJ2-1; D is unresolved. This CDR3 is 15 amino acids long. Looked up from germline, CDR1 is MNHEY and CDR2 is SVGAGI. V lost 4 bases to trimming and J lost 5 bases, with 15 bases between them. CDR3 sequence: CASSFGGLGNNEQFF. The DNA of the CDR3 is TGTGCCAGCAGTTTCGGCGGTTTGGGCAACAATGAGCAGTTCTTC.

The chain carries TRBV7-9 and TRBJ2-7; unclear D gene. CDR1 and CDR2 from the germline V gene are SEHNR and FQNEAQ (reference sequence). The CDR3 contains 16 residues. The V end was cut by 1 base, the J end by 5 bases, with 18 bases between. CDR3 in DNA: TGTGCCAGCAGCTTAGTAGATTGGGCCGCTACTGACGAGCAGTACTTC. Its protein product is CASSLVDWAATDEQYF.

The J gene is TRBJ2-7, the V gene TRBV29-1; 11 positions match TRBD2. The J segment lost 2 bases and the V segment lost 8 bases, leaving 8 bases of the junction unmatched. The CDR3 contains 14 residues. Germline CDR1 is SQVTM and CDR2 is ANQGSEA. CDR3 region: CSPGTSGRTYEQYF. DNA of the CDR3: TGCAGCCCCGGGACTAGCGGAAGAACCTACGAGCAGTACTTC.

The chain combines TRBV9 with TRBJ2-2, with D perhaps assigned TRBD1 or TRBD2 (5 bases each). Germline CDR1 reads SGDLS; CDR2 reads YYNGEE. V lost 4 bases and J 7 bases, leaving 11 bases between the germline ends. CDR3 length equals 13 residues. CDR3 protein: CASSSRESGELFF. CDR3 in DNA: TGTGCCAGCAGCTCCAGGGAGAGCGGGGAGCTGTTTTTT.

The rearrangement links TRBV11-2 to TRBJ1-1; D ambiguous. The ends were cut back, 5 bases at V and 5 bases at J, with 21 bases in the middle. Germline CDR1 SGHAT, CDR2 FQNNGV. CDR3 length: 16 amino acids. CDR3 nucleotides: TGTGCCAGCAGCCTGCGGGATCCGGGCGAGGGAACTGAAGCTTTCTTT. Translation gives CASSLRDPGEGTEAFF.

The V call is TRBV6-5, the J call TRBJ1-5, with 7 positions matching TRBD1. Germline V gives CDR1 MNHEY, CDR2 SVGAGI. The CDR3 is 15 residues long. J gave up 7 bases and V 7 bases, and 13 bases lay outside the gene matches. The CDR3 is CASTFPGQAGQPQHF. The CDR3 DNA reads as TGTGCCAGCACCTTCCCCGGACAGGCGGGACAGCCCCAGCATTTT.

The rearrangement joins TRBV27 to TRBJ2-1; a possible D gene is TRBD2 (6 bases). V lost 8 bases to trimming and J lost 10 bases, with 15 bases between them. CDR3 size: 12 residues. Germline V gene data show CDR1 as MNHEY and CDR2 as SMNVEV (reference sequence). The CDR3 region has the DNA TGTGCCAGCCCCCTACGGGGGAAGGAGCAGTTCTTC. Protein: CASPLRGKEQFF.

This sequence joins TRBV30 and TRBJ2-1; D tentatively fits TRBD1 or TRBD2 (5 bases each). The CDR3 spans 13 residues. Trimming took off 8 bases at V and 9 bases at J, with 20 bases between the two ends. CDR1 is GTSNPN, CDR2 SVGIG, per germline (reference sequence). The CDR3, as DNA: TGTGCCCACGGAACGTCCGGGGACCTTGAGCAGTTCTTC. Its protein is CAHGTSGDLEQFF. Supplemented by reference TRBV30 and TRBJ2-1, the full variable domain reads SQTIHQWPATLVQPVGSPLSLECTVEGTSNPNLYWYRQAAGRGLQLLFYSVGIGQISSEVPQNLSASRPQDRQFILSSKKLLLSDSGFYLCAHGTSGDLEQFFGPGTRLTVL.

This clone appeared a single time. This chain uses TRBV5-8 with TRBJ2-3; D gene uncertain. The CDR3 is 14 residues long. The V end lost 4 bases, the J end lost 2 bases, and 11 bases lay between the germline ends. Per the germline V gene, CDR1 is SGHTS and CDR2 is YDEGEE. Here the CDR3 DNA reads TGTGCCAGCAGCCCGGTTTGGACCACAGATACGCAGTATTTT. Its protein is CASSPVWTTDTQYF.